This is a list of T cell receptor beta chains from one sample in a study of T cell repertoires in ileal Crohn's disease. The method was immunoSEQ multiplex PCR; TCRdb's version includes in-frame clones alone and lacks a portion of them. Found here are approximately 7,700 clones, approximately 96% of them singletons; the top ten hold approximately 0.21%. The sequenced material came from ileal tissue. The receptor source for this set is an adult with Crohn's disease. Both conserved end residues are part of each CDR3. A D gene is named only where the DNA matches it firmly. A clone size is listed for some rows: how often the clone was seen (once, few, many), or a class if it is expanded.

cdr3_aa cdr3_nt v_call d_call j_call cdr3_length clone_size
CASSQLGTGTNTEAFF TGCGCCAGCAGCCAATTGGGGACAGGGACGAACACTGAAGCTTTCTTT TRBV4-1 TRBD1 TRBJ1-1 16 -
CASRPGTSGRGELFF TGTGCCAGCAGACCCGGGACTAGCGGGCGCGGGGAGCTGTTTTTT TRBV27 TRBD2 TRBJ2-2 15 -
CASGVNQETQYF TGTGCCAGCGGGGTAAACCAAGAGACCCAGTACTTC TRBV19 - TRBJ2-5 12 -
CAWSKRGQETQYF TGTGCCTGGAGTAAGAGGGGGCAAGAGACCCAGTACTTC TRBV30 - TRBJ2-5 13 -
CASSLASGSGGNTIYF TGTGCCAGCAGCCTGGCGTCGGGATCGGGGGGAAACACCATATATTTT TRBV28 - TRBJ1-3 16 -
CASSFQGATYNEQFF TGTGCCAGCAGCTTTCAGGGGGCGACCTACAATGAGCAGTTCTTC TRBV5-6 TRBD1 TRBJ2-1 15 once
CASSHQPGTVHIDTQYF TGTGCCAGCAGCCACCAACCCGGGACAGTACACATAGATACGCAGTATTTT TRBV9 TRBD1 TRBJ2-3 17 -
CASSSPGQYSYEQYF TGTGCCAGCAGTTCGCCGGGACAGTACTCCTACGAGCAGTACTTC TRBV28 TRBD1 TRBJ2-7 15 -
CASISGADTQYF TGTGCCAGCATCTCAGGGGCAGATACGCAGTATTTT TRBV6-1 - TRBJ2-3 12 once
CASSQGQGYGYTF TGCGCCAGCAGCCAAGGGCAGGGGTATGGCTACACCTTC TRBV4-1 - TRBJ1-2 13 few
CASSELGPTKNIQYF TGTGCCAGCAGTGAGCTTGGTCCTACCAAAAACATTCAGTACTTC TRBV25-1 - TRBJ2-4 15 once
CASSARAGGGGEQFF TGTGCTAGTAGCGCCCGAGCGGGGGGCGGGGGTGAGCAGTTCTTC TRBV12-5 TRBD2 TRBJ2-1 15 -
CASTRPTGEAFF TGTGCCAGCACCCGACCGACAGGAGAAGCTTTCTTT TRBV27 - TRBJ1-1 12 once
CASKSLGASDTQYF TGTGCCAGCAAGAGTCTGGGAGCATCAGATACGCAGTATTTT TRBV6-5 - TRBJ2-3 14 -
CASSQEGQGNHNEQFF TGCGCCAGCAGCCAAGAGGGACAGGGGAACCACAATGAGCAGTTCTTC TRBV4-1 TRBD1 TRBJ2-1 16 -
CASSLKRGVYQETQYF TGTGCCAGCAGCTTGAAACGGGGGGTGTACCAAGAGACCCAGTACTTC TRBV7-9 TRBD2 TRBJ2-5 16 -
CASSPSGVSVGNTIYF TGTGCCAGCAGTCCAAGCGGGGTATCAGTCGGAAACACCATATATTTT TRBV2 - TRBJ1-3 16 -
CASSLVMLAGGNNEQFF TGTGCCAGCAGCTTAGTGATGCTAGCGGGGGGAAACAATGAGCAGTTCTTC TRBV11-2 TRBD2 TRBJ2-1 17 -
CASRRSTGELFF TGTGCCAGCAGGAGAAGCACCGGGGAGCTGTTTTTT TRBV21-1 - TRBJ2-2 12 -
CAWSVGYTGELFF TGTGCCTGGAGTGTTGGCTACACCGGGGAGCTGTTTTTT TRBV30 - TRBJ2-2 13 -
CASSLYGNTEAFF TGTGCCAGCAGCTTATACGGGAACACTGAAGCTTTCTTT TRBV7-3 - TRBJ1-1 13 -
CASSHQAGTGGEQYF TGTGCCAGCAGTCACCAAGCCGGGACAGGGGGCGAGCAGTACTTC TRBV27 TRBD1 TRBJ2-7 15 -
CAIRGGSGAGELFF TGTGCCATCAGGGGGGGAAGCGGGGCCGGGGAGCTGTTTTTT TRBV10-3 TRBD2 TRBJ2-2 14 -
CASSYAGQAEGGYTF TGTGCCAGCAGTTACGCGGGACAGGCCGAGGGGGGCTACACCTTC TRBV6-6 TRBD1 TRBJ1-2 15 -
CASSWGMSSYEQYF TGTGCCAGTAGTTGGGGCATGAGCTCCTACGAGCAGTACTTC TRBV19 - TRBJ2-7 14 -
CASRDRLAGDLKNIQYF TGTGCCAGTAGGGACAGACTAGCGGGGGACCTTAAAAACATTCAGTACTTC TRBV19 TRBD2 TRBJ2-4 17 -
CASSLAGRDQPQHF TGTGCCAGCTCACTAGCGGGAAGGGATCAGCCCCAGCATTTT TRBV18 - TRBJ1-5 14 -
CASSLGSGSSTDTQYF TGCGCCAGCAGCTTGGGGTCAGGGTCAAGCACAGATACGCAGTATTTT TRBV5-1 - TRBJ2-3 16 -
CASSQDQGLGYGYTF TGCGCCAGCAGCCAGGACCAGGGTCTGGGCTATGGCTACACCTTC TRBV4-1 - TRBJ1-2 15 -
CASQGGVISSYEQYF TGTGCCAGCCAGGGGGGCGTTATTAGCTCCTACGAGCAGTACTTC TRBV6-1 - TRBJ2-7 15 -
CASSYETQPRALPQHF TGTGCCAGCAGTTACGAAACCCAGCCCAGGGCTTTACCCCAGCATTTT TRBV6-5 - TRBJ1-5 16 -
CASTDLRLSPGEAFF TGCGCCAGCACCGACCTTAGACTGTCACCCGGGGAAGCTTTCTTT TRBV5-1 - TRBJ1-1 15 -
CASSIGRLGEKLFF TGTGCCAGTAGTATCGGCAGGCTTGGTGAAAAACTGTTTTTT TRBV19 - TRBJ1-4 14 -
CASRPPGDRGRAEAFF TGTGCCAGCAGGCCGCCGGGGGACAGGGGGCGGGCTGAAGCTTTCTTT TRBV5-6 TRBD1 TRBJ1-1 16 -
CASSLERHPGGAFF TGTGCCAGCAGCTTGGAGAGACATCCGGGAGGAGCTTTCTTT TRBV5-5 - TRBJ1-1 14 -
CASSIVQGATNEKLFF TGTGCCAGTAGTATAGTTCAAGGGGCAACTAATGAAAAACTGTTTTTT TRBV19 - TRBJ1-4 16 -
CSVSTGVIEKLFF TGCAGTGTATCCACAGGGGTTATCGAAAAACTGTTTTTT TRBV29-1 TRBD1 TRBJ1-4 13 -
CASRPRGSGEQYF TGTGCCTCGCGGCCCCGGGGTTCCGGCGAGCAGTACTTC TRBV6-6 - TRBJ2-7 13 -
CAARGASTDTQYF TGCGCCGCTCGGGGGGCTAGCACAGATACGCAGTATTTT TRBV10-2 - TRBJ2-3 13 -
CASFSPTGRETQYF TGTGCCAGCTTCAGTCCGACAGGGCGGGAGACCCAGTACTTC TRBV25-1 TRBD1 TRBJ2-5 14 -
CASSLGGGAVELFF TGTGCCAGCAGCTTGGGCGGGGGGGCTGTGGAGCTGTTTTTT TRBV5-4 TRBD2 TRBJ2-2 14 -
CASSLTTDTEAFF TGCGCCAGCAGCTTAACCACAGACACTGAAGCTTTCTTT TRBV5-1 - TRBJ1-1 13 -
CASIYRGQVRGNQPQHF TGTGCCAGCATTTACAGGGGGCAAGTGAGAGGGAATCAGCCCCAGCATTTT TRBV6-4 TRBD1 TRBJ1-5 17 -
CASSLISGTGGDTQYF TGTGCCAGCAGCTTAATCTCCGGGACAGGGGGAGATACGCAGTATTTT TRBV7-3 TRBD1 TRBJ2-3 16 -
CASSRDTPNQETQYF TGTGCCAGCAGCCGGGACACTCCGAACCAAGAGACCCAGTACTTC TRBV7-9 - TRBJ2-5 15 -